This T cell receptor (beta chain) was documented in a study of cytomegalovirus exposure and HLA in healthy donors. 13 Jbeta primers and 60 Vbeta primers were used for the PCR. TCRdb keeps only in-frame clones here, not all; method: immunoSEQ multiplex PCR. The data show 150,000 or so clones, with approximately 72% seen just once and about 2.8% held by the top ten. Trimming cost V 5 bases and J 4 bases; bases outside gene matches: 7. CDR1 MNHEY and CDR2 SVGAGI come from the germline V gene. The CDR3 length is 14 residues. Sample: PBMCs. The chain is built from TRBV6-5 and TRBJ1-2, with 7 bases lining up with TRBD1. This TCR derives from a young man in good health and CMV-seronegative. CDR3 region: CASSTQGGSYGYTF. The CDR3 DNA reads as TGTGCCAGCAGTACTCAAGGGGGCAGCTATGGCTACACCTTC.